Listed here are 32 T cell receptor beta chains from one sample, sequenced in a study of T-cell reconstitution after alpha-beta-depleted transplantation in children. The TCRbeta library was prepared with unique molecular identifiers. MiXCR, run by TCRdb on the PCR reads, gives a single entry per CDR3 protein. The data contain about 120,000 distinct CDR3 sequences, 10% of them singletons. The starting material was PBMCs, obtained before TCRalphabeta/CD19-depleted stem cell transplant. These TCRs come from a boy aged 2 to 10 with acute lymphoblastic leukemia, due to receive a stem cell transplant.

Only a few counts were recorded for this clonotype. The V call is TRBV29-1, the J call TRBJ1-2, with a weak D call TRBD1 (6 bases). Between the trimmed V and J ends, which lost 4 bases and 4 bases, there was a span of 10 bases. CDR1 is SQVTM, CDR2 ANQGSEA, per germline. The CDR3 is made up of 12 amino acids. This CDR3 reads CSVGSRGYGYTF. The CDR3 bases are TGCAGCGTTGGGTCCAGGGGCTATGGCTACACCTTC.

This clonotype was recorded many times. The V and J genes are TRBV20-1 and TRBJ2-7; TRBD2 is a possible D gene (5 bases). V was clipped by 2 bases and J by 4 bases, with 9 bases between them. The germline V gene encodes CDR1 DFQATT and CDR2 SNEGSKA (reference sequence). The CDR3 totals 12 residues. CDR3 sequence: CSARHGNYEQYF. As DNA, the CDR3 is TGCAGTGCTAGACACGGGAATTACGAGCAGTACTTC.

On this clonotype itself: One end of the junction fails to match germline, which may point to a read error. The chain links TRBV4-2 to TRBJ2-7, with D hard to call. The CDR3 contains 12 residues. CDR1 is LGHNA, CDR2 YNFKEQ, per germline. CDR3 DNA sequence: TGTGCCATCGGCCCCGGGCTTTACGGGCAGTACTTC. It translates to CAIGPGLYGQYF.

This clonotype has only a few counts. The chain is built from TRBV14 and TRBJ2-7, with no clear D. The ends were cut back, 6 bases at V and 0 bases at J, with 15 bases in the middle. Germline V lookup: CDR1 SGHDN, CDR2 FVKESK. The CDR3 covers 15 residues. DNA for the CDR3: TGTGCCAGCAGTCCCAAACCAGGTCCCTCCTACGAGCAGTACTTC. Protein sequence: CASSPKPGPSYEQYF.

V and J are TRBV11-2 and TRBJ1-2; TRBD1 agrees at 11 bases. The junction had 8 bases not matched to a gene; V was cut back by 4 bases and J by 7 bases. The CDR3 loop spans 15 amino acids. Looked up from germline, CDR1 is SGHAT and CDR2 is FQNNGV. The CDR3 sequence: CASSSSGTGGRGYTF. CDR3 nucleotides: TGTGCCAGCAGCTCCTCCGGGACAGGGGGTCGTGGCTACACCTTC.

Written as DNA, the CDR3 is TGTGCCAGCAGCACCGGGCACAGGGGGAGTTTAGTGCCTGAGCAGTTCTTC. It specifies CASSTGHRGSLVPEQFF. This sequence joins TRBV6-1 and TRBJ2-1; 8 bases are shared with TRBD1. V dropped 6 bases and J dropped 9; count of bases not matched to a gene: 19. The V gene's germline CDR1 is MNHNS and CDR2 SASEGT. This CDR3 is 17 amino acids long.

This clonotype came up a few times. The J gene is TRBJ2-3, the V gene TRBV6-1, with TRBD1 matching 8 bases. The germline CDR1 and CDR2 sequences are MNHNS and SASEGT. This CDR3 has 11 residues. The CDR3 here is CAGQGTDTQYF. DNA of the CDR3: TGTGCGGGACAGGGCACAGATACGCAGTATTTT.

The chain employs TRBV5-1 and TRBJ1-1, with D possibly matching TRBD1 (6 bases). The CDR3 covers 15 residues. Trimming removed 4 bases at V and 0 bases at J, with 13 bases between. CDR1 and CDR2 (germline): SGHRS, YFSETQ. This chain's CDR3 is CASSTRTAMNTEAFF. As DNA, the CDR3 is TGCGCCAGCAGCACCCGGACAGCAATGAACACTGAAGCTTTCTTT.

This clonotype turned up a few times. The chain carries TRBV6-1 and TRBJ2-1; D unresolved. V was shortened by 8 bases and J by 5 bases, with 7 bases between the two germline ends. CDR1 is MNHNS, CDR2 SASEGT, per germline. The length of the CDR3 is 11 residues. The CDR3 DNA reads as TGTGCCAGCCTCCGAAACAATGAGCAGTTCTTC. It codes for CASLRNNEQFF.

In its sample, this clonotype was seen once. The chain links TRBV30 to TRBJ2-3; D remains ambiguous. The CDR3 is 14 residues long. Trimming removed 4 bases from V and 3 bases from J, with 14 bases in between. CDR1 is GTSNPN, CDR2 SVGIG, per germline (reference sequence). For the CDR3, the DNA is TGTGCCTGGACGCAAGGGTTCGAGACAGATACGCAGTATTTT. Translation gives CAWTQGFETDTQYF.

The genes are TRBV5-1 and TRBJ2-2; 9 bases map to TRBD2. Germline assignment: CDR1 SGHRS and CDR2 YFSETQ. Losses at the gene ends were 4 bases for V and 6 bases for J; bases not matched to a gene: 7. The CDR3 is 15 residues long. This CDR3 is CASSASGKGAGELFF. In DNA form, the CDR3 reads TGCGCCAGCAGCGCTAGCGGGAAGGGCGCCGGGGAGCTGTTTTTT.

This clonotype was found a few times. This chain joins TRBV28 and TRBJ2-1, with TRBD2 matching 12 bases. V lost 5 bases and J lost 9; bases outside the gene matches: 8. CDR1 MDHEN and CDR2 SYDVKM come from the germline V gene. The CDR3 is 15 residues long. The CDR3 DNA reads TGTGCCAGCAGTGGACTAGCGGGAAATCGTGGTGAGCAGTTCTTC. Protein sequence: CASSGLAGNRGEQFF.

This clonotype was counted at least ten times. J is TRBJ1-2 and V is TRBV25-1, with TRBD1 matching over 7 bases. After removal of 6 bases from V and 4 bases from J, the junction contained 2 bases not matched to a gene. CDR3 size: 12 residues. The germline CDR1 and CDR2 sequences are MGHDK and SYGVNS. The CDR3 region is CASRDRIYGYTF. CDR3 coding DNA: TGTGCCAGCAGGGACAGGATCTATGGCTACACCTTC.

The genes are TRBV5-1 and TRBJ1-4; 11 bases map to TRBD1. The V segment lost 2 bases and the J segment 0 bases; nucleotides outside the gene matches: 12. Germline V gene lookup returns CDR1 SGHRS and CDR2 YFSETQ. The CDR3 sequence is 20 residues long. CDR3 in DNA: TGCGCCAGCAGCTTTTCTTCCCCGGGACAGGGGGTTCCAACTAATGAAAAACTGTTTTTT. This gives the protein CASSFSSPGQGVPTNEKLFF.

The chain employs TRBV5-1 and TRBJ1-1; TRBD1 might be the D (6 bases). The germline V gene has CDR1 SGHRS and CDR2 YFSETQ. Trimming took off 4 bases at V and 0 bases at J, with 16 bases between the two ends. The CDR3 is made up of 16 amino acids. CDR3: CASSARDINLNTEAFF. In DNA, the CDR3 is TGCGCCAGCAGCGCCCGGGACATCAATTTGAACACTGAAGCTTTCTTT. The variable domain in full, with the rest retrieved from reference TRBV5-1 and TRBJ1-1, is KAGVTQTPRYLIKTRGQQVTLSCSPISGHRSVSWYQQTPGQGLQFLFEYFSETQRNKGNFPGRFSGRQFSNSRSEMNVSTLELGDSALYLCASSARDINLNTEAFFGQGTRLTVV.

There are many counts of this clonotype. The chain employs TRBV7-9 and TRBJ2-1; D is ambiguous. V was pared by 11 bases and J by 0 bases, with 14 bases between. The germline CDR1 and CDR2 sequences are SEHNR and FQNEAQ (reference sequence). The CDR3 totals 14 residues. The DNA of the CDR3 is TGTGCCGACCGACCGTCGAGCTCCTACAATGAGCAGTTCTTC. Residues: CADRPSSSYNEQFF.

This clonotype has a count of ten or more. V gene TRBV12-3 or TRBV12-4 combines with J gene TRBJ2-7; D gene ambiguous. Trimming took 2 bases from V and 2 from J, leaving 4 bases between them. The CDR3 contains 12 residues. CDR3 sequence: CASSLSTYEQYF. The CDR3 nucleotides read TGTGCCAGCAGTTTATCAACCTACGAGCAGTACTTC.

This clonotype showed up many times. This chain connects TRBV15 to TRBJ1-1, with 10 bases that match TRBD1. The CDR3 length is 14 residues. Germline assignment: CDR1 LNHNV and CDR2 YYDKDF (reference sequence). V lost 5 bases to trimming and J lost 6 bases; unmatched junction nucleotides: 6. The CDR3 DNA follows: TGTGCCACCAGCCTGGACAGGGGGGTGTCTGAAGCTTTCTTT. The encoded protein is CATSLDRGVSEAFF.

This clonotype was observed a few times. The CDR3 sequence is CAIRAGQGRSYEQYF. The CDR3 DNA follows: TGTGCCATCAGGGCGGGACAGGGGCGCTCCTACGAGCAGTACTTC. The chain recombines TRBV10-3 with TRBJ2-7, with TRBD1 matching 10 bases. V gave up 6 bases and J gave up 0 bases; unmatched junction bases: 5. Germline V gene sequence: CDR1 ENHRY, CDR2 SYGVKD. The CDR3 loop spans 15 amino acids.

The chain links TRBV4-1 to TRBJ2-2; D unclear. The V end was cut by 0 bases, the J end by 8 bases, with 7 bases between. The CDR3 sequence is 13 residues long. Germline CDR1 and CDR2: MGHRA and YSYEKL. DNA for the CDR3: TGCGCCAGCAGCCAAGAATTTGGAGGGGAGCTGTTTTTT. Its protein product is CASSQEFGGELFF.

This clonotype occurred many times. This rearrangement joins TRBV7-2 to TRBJ2-7; 13 nucleotides match TRBD2. The V segment lost 2 bases and the J segment 2 bases; nucleotides outside the gene matches: 9. Germline V lookup: CDR1 SGHTA, CDR2 FQGNSA. The CDR3 covers 18 residues. The CDR3 region is CASSLRSPGLAGAYEQYF. DNA for the CDR3: TGTGCCAGCAGCTTACGTTCCCCCGGACTAGCGGGAGCCTACGAGCAGTACTTC.

The chain couples TRBV19 to TRBJ2-6; D is unresolved. V lost 2 bases and J 1 base, leaving 6 bases between the germline ends. The germline gives CDR1 LNHDA, CDR2 SQIVND (reference sequence). This CDR3 comprises 15 residues. CDR3 sequence (DNA): TGTGCCAGTAGTATATGGTTGTCTGGGGCCAACGTCCTGACTTTC. Translated, it gives CASSIWLSGANVLTF.

Only a few counts were recorded for this clonotype. This chain uses TRBV20-1 with TRBJ2-5; the D call may be TRBD1 or TRBD2 (5 bases each). Germline-derived CDR1 and CDR2 are DFQATT and SNEGSKA (reference sequence). The CDR3 covers 15 residues. The V gene lost 0 bases and the J gene lost 6 bases, with 17 bases spanning the gap. The CDR3 loop is CSARDPQGRGKTQYF. The CDR3 DNA sequence: TGCAGTGCTAGAGATCCCCAGGGACGGGGAAAGACCCAGTACTTC.

This clonotype was detected ten times or more. The V call is TRBV7-6, the J call TRBJ2-3; no definite D call. The germline V gene encodes CDR1 SGHVS and CDR2 FNYEAQ. Between the trimmed V and J ends, which lost 0 bases and 4 bases, there was a span of 8 bases. This CDR3 is built from 14 residues. The DNA of the CDR3 is TGTGCCAGCAGCTTAGCGGTACGGGCAGATACGCAGTATTTT. It encodes CASSLAVRADTQYF. The variable domain in full, with the rest retrieved from reference TRBV7-6 and TRBJ2-3, is GAGVSQSPRYKVTKRGQDVALRCDPISGHVSLYWYRQALGQGPEFLTYFNYEAQQDKSGLPNDRFSAERPEGSISTLTIQRTEQRDSAMYRCASSLAVRADTQYFGPGTRLTVL.

J is TRBJ1-5 and V is TRBV7-2; D is possibly TRBD1 (5 bases). The CDR3 totals 16 residues. The germline V gene has CDR1 SGHTA and CDR2 FQGNSA. Trimming took 1 base from V and 0 from J, leaving 10 bases between them. This chain's CDR3 is CASSLVGGDSNQPQHF. DNA for the CDR3: TGTGCCAGCAGCTTAGTGGGAGGGGATAGCAATCAGCCCCAGCATTTT.

Only a few counts were recorded for this clonotype. V and J are TRBV7-9 and TRBJ1-2, with D perhaps matching TRBD1 (6 bases). Germline V gene lookup returns CDR1 SEHNR and CDR2 FQNEAQ (reference sequence). The CDR3 spans 14 residues. V lost 5 bases, J lost 1 base, and 11 bases lay in between. The CDR3 DNA sequence: TGTGCCAGCAGCCGGGACACTTTTAACTATGGCTACACCTTC. It codes for CASSRDTFNYGYTF.

This clonotype appeared a few times. The chain links TRBV5-1 to TRBJ2-7; 8 nucleotides align to TRBD1. The V and J ends lost 5 bases and 3 bases, in that order; junction bases with no gene match: 4. The germline V gene has CDR1 SGHRS and CDR2 YFSETQ. The CDR3 totals 13 residues. As DNA, the CDR3 is TGCGCCAGCAGTCGGGACAGGCTCTACGAGCAGTACTTC. Encoded protein: CASSRDRLYEQYF.

V and J are TRBV5-1 and TRBJ2-3; 10 bases match TRBD2. From germline, CDR1 is SGHRS and CDR2 YFSETQ. Losses at the gene ends were 5 bases for V and 2 bases for J; bases not matched to a gene: 2. The CDR3 length is 14 residues. CDR3 residues: CASRGTSVTDTQYF. The CDR3 region has the DNA TGCGCCAGCAGGGGGACTAGCGTCACAGATACGCAGTATTTT. Supplemented by reference TRBV5-1 and TRBJ2-3, the full variable domain reads KAGVTQTPRYLIKTRGQQVTLSCSPISGHRSVSWYQQTPGQGLQFLFEYFSETQRNKGNFPGRFSGRQFSNSRSEMNVSTLELGDSALYLCASRGTSVTDTQYFGPGTRLTVL.

There are a few counts of this clonotype. The CDR3 DNA reads as TGTGCCAGCACCCGCTCCCCTAGCGGGAGCTACAATGAGCAGTTCTTC. This gives the protein CASTRSPSGSYNEQFF. The chain has TRBV6-1 and TRBJ2-1; 10 nucleotides line up with TRBD2. Losses at the gene ends were 7 bases for V and 3 bases for J; bases not matched to a gene: 9. The germline V gene has CDR1 MNHNS and CDR2 SASEGT. This CDR3 spans 16 amino acids.

This rearrangement joins TRBV5-1 to TRBJ2-7; 8 bases align to TRBD2. This CDR3 comprises 16 residues. Trimming took 4 bases from V and 0 from J; bases not matched to a gene: 9. Germline V gives CDR1 SGHRS, CDR2 YFSETQ. The CDR3 sequence is CASSAGAGAHSYEQYF. DNA for the CDR3: TGCGCCAGCAGCGCGGGAGCGGGGGCCCACTCCTACGAGCAGTACTTC.

This clonotype was detected only a few times. The chain uses TRBV20-1 and TRBJ2-1, with a possible D match to TRBD2 (6 bases). Germline V gene data show CDR1 as DFQATT and CDR2 as SNEGSKA (reference sequence). Between the trimmed V and J ends, which lost 3 bases and 9 bases, there was a span of 21 bases. The CDR3 length is 15 residues. CDR3 bases: TGCAGTGCTAGGGGAGATTTAGGCGGGATCACTGAGCAGTTCTTC. Amino acids: CSARGDLGGITEQFF.

V and J are TRBV5-1 and TRBJ2-7, with 7 bases matching TRBD1. After removal of 7 bases from V and 7 bases from J, the junction contained 11 bases not matched to a gene. Germline V lookup: CDR1 SGHRS, CDR2 YFSETQ. The CDR3 length is 13 residues. CDR3 DNA sequence: TGCGCCAGCTCTATAGACAGGGTCGGGGAGCAGTACTTC. This sequence encodes CASSIDRVGEQYF.